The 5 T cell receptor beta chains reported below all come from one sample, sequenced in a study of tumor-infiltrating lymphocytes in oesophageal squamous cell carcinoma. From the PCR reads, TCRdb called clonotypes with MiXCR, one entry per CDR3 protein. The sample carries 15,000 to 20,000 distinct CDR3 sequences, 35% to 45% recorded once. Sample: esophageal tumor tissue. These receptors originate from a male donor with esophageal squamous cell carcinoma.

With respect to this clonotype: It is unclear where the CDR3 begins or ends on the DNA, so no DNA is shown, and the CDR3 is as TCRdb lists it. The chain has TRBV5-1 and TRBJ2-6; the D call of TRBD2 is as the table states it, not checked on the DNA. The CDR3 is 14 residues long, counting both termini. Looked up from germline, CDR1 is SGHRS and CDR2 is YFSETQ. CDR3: CASRGERLWLHLRF.

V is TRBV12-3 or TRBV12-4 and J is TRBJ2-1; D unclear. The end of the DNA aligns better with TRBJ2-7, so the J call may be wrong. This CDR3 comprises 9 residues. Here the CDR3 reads CAINYEQYF. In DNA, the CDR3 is TGTGCCATCAACTACGAGCAGTACTTC.

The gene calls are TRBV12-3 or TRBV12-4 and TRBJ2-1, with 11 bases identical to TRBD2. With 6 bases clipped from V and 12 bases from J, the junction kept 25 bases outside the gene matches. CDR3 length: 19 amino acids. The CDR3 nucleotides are TGTGCCAGCAGCCAAAGATCCCTCCTAGCGGGAGGCCTCACTAGGGGGCAGTTCTTC. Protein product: CASSQRSLLAGGLTRGQFF.

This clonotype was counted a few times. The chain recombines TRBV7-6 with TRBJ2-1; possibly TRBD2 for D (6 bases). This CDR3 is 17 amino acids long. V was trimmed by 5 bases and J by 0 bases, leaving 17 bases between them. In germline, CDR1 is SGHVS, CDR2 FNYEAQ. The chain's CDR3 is CASSQLTSQFSYNEQFF. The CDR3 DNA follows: TGTGCCAGCAGCCAACTAACTAGCCAATTCTCCTACAATGAGCAGTTCTTC. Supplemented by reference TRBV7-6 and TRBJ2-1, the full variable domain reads GAGVSQSPRYKVTKRGQDVALRCDPISGHVSLYWYRQALGQGPEFLTYFNYEAQQDKSGLPNDRFSAERPEGSISTLTIQRTEQRDSAMYRCASSQLTSQFSYNEQFFGPGTRLTVL.

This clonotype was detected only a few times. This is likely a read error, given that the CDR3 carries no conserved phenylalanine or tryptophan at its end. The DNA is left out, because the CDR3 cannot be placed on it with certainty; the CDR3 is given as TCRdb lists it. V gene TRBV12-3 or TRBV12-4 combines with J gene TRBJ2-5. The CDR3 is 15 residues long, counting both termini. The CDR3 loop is CASSIGVHYGYTFGS.